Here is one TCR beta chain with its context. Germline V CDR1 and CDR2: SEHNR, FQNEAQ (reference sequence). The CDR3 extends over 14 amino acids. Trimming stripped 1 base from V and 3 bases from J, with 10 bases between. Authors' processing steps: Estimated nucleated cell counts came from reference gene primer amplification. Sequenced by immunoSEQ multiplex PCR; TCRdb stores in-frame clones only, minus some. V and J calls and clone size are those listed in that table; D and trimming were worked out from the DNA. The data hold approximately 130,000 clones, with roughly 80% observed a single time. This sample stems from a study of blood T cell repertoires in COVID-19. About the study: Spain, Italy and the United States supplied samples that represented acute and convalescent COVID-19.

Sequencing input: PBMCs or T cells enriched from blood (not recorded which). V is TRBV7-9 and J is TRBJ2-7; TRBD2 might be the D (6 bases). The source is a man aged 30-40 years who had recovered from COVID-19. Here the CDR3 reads CASSLVEGRYEQYF. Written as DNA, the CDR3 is TGTGCCAGCAGCTTAGTGGAGGGTCGCTACGAGCAGTACTTC.